A single sample gave rise to the 10 T cell receptor beta chains below, sequenced in a study of cytomegalovirus exposure and HLA in healthy donors. The PCR used 60 Vbeta and 13 Jbeta primers. The data were produced by immunoSEQ multiplex PCR, yet TCRdb's version contains in-frame clones alone and is incomplete. The sample holds approximately 110,000 clones, just under 75% seen once. Material: PBMCs. The receptor source for this set is a man between 60 and 75 years old in good health and CMV-seropositive.

This rearrangement joins TRBV7-6 to TRBJ1-5, with TRBD1 identical over 8 bases. CDR3 size: 14 residues. J was trimmed by 7 bases and V by 5 bases; bases with no gene match: 7. The germline gives CDR1 SGHVS, CDR2 FNYEAQ. CDR3 nucleotides: TGTGCCAGCAGCCCAGGGGGCCTAAGCCAGCCCCAGCATTTT. It codes for CASSPGGLSQPQHF.

The V and J genes are TRBV10-1 and TRBJ1-5; D not resolved. The CDR3 is 18 amino acids. From germline, CDR1 is WNHNN and CDR2 SYGVQD (reference sequence). The V and J ends lost 5 bases and 6 bases respectively, with 26 bases between them. Written as DNA, the CDR3 is TGCGCCAGCAGTTCCCTCCGGGAGACTAGACGGTCGTGTCAGCCCCAGCATTTT. The encoded protein is CASSSLRETRRSCQPQHF.

This clone was seen a handful of times. This sequence joins TRBV30 and TRBJ1-1, with D tentatively TRBD1 (6 bases). The V gene lost 5 bases and the J gene lost 5 bases, with 12 bases spanning the gap. CDR3 length: 12 amino acids. Germline loops: CDR1 GTSNPN, CDR2 SVGIG (reference sequence). The CDR3 sequence is CAWYRVGTEAFF. DNA of the CDR3: TGTGCCTGGTACAGGGTCGGAACTGAAGCTTTCTTT.

This rearrangement joins TRBV6-1 to TRBJ1-6; D gene unclear. Looked up from germline, CDR1 is MNHNS and CDR2 is SASEGT. The CDR3 runs to 11 residues. V was trimmed by 4 bases and J by 17 bases, leaving 12 bases between them. In DNA form, the CDR3 reads TGTGCCAGCAGTGTCCAGGAGCGGTTCCACTTT. It specifies CASSVQERFHF.

V usage is TRBV2 and J usage is TRBJ2-7, with 7 positions matching TRBD2. Germline values: CDR1 SNHLY, CDR2 FYNNEI. The junction had 12 bases not matched to a gene; V was cut back by 7 bases and J by 6 bases. This CDR3 spans 14 amino acids. Here the CDR3 DNA reads TGTGCCAGCACCCCGACTAGCCCGAAGGGCGAGCAGTACTTC. It is translated as CASTPTSPKGEQYF.

This clone was observed a single time. V usage is TRBV5-6 and J usage is TRBJ1-2, with 8 bases that match TRBD1. With 1 base clipped from V and 8 bases from J, the junction kept 16 bases outside the gene matches. Germline V gene data show CDR1 as SGHDT and CDR2 as YYEEEE. This CDR3 spans 17 amino acids. The CDR3 loop reads CASSLIIQLRGLGGYTF. The CDR3 DNA is TGTGCCAGCAGCTTGATCATACAACTCAGGGGGCTGGGAGGCTACACCTTC.

This clone was counted a single time. V is TRBV23-1 and J is TRBJ2-4, with D tentatively TRBD2 (6 bases). TRBV23-1 is flagged as an ORF with uncertain function. The V end lost 0 bases, the J end lost 1 base, and 7 bases lay between the germline ends. This CDR3 is built from 15 residues. The CDR3 here is CASSQSGGAKNIQYF. In nucleotides, the CDR3 is TGCGCCAGCAGTCAATCCGGAGGGGCCAAAAACATTCAGTACTTC.

The V and J genes are TRBV11-2 and TRBJ2-1; possibly TRBD2 for D (5 bases). This CDR3 is built from 15 residues. V gave up 3 bases and J gave up 0 bases, with 9 bases separating them. Germline V gives CDR1 SGHAT, CDR2 FQNNGV. The CDR3 region has the DNA TGTGCCAGCAGCTTTTCAGAGGGCTCCTACAATGAGCAGTTCTTC. Encoded protein: CASSFSEGSYNEQFF.

The genes are TRBV5-4 and TRBJ2-7; 8 bases are shared with TRBD1. CDR1 is SGHNT and CDR2 is YYREEE in the germline V gene (reference sequence). The CDR3 extends over 18 amino acids. V gave up 3 bases and J gave up 0 bases; unmatched junction bases: 14. The CDR3 bases are TGTGCCAGCAGCTCAGGTGGACAGGGAACCCCAAGCTCCTACGAGCAGTACTTC. Protein: CASSSGGQGTPSSYEQYF.

This chain connects TRBV5-4 to TRBJ2-4; TRBD1 matches at 7 bases. This CDR3 is built from 15 residues. The germline CDR1 and CDR2 sequences are SGHNT and YYREEE (reference sequence). The V segment lost 0 bases and the J segment 9 bases; nucleotides outside the gene matches: 9. In DNA form, the CDR3 reads TGTGCCAGCAGCTTGGCAGGGGGTATGGTCGGCATTCAGTACTTC. Translated, it gives CASSLAGGMVGIQYF.